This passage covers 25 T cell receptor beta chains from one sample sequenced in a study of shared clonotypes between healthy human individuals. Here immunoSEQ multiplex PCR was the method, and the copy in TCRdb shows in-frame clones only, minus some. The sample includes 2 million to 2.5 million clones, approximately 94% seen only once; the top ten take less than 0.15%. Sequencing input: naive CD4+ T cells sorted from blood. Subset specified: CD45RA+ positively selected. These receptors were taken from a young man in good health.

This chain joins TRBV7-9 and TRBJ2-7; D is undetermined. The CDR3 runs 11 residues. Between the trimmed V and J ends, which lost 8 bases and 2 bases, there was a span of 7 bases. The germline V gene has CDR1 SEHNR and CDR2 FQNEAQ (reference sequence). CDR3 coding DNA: TGTGCCAGCGGCGCGGCCTACGAGCAGTACTTC. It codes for CASGAAYEQYF.

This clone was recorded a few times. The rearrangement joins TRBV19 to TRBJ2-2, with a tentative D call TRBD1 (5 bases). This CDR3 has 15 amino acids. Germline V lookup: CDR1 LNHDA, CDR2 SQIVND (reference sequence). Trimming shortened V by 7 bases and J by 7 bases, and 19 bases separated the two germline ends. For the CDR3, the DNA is TGTGCCAGTACCCCCGGACAAACGAACGGCGGGGAGCTGTTTTTT. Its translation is CASTPGQTNGGELFF. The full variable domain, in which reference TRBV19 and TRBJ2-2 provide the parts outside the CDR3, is DGGITQSPKYLFRKEGQNVTLSCEQNLNHDAMYWYRQDPGQGLRLIYYSQIVNDFQKGDIAEGYSVSREKKESFPLTVTSAQKNPTAFYLCASTPGQTNGGELFFGEGSRLTVL.

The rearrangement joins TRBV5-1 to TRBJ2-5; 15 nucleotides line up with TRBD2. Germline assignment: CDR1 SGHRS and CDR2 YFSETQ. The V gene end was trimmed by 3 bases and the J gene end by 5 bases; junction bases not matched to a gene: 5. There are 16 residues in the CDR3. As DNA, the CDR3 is TGCGCCAGCAGCTGGACTAGCGGGGGGGCCGGGGAGACCCAGTACTTC. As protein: CASSWTSGGAGETQYF. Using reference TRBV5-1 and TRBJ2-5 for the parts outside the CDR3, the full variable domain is KAGVTQTPRYLIKTRGQQVTLSCSPISGHRSVSWYQQTPGQGLQFLFEYFSETQRNKGNFPGRFSGRQFSNSRSEMNVSTLELGDSALYLCASSWTSGGAGETQYFGPGTRLLVL.

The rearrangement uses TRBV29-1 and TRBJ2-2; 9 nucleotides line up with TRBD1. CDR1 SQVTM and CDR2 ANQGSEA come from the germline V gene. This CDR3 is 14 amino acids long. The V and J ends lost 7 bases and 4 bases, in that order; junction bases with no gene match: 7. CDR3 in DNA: TGCAGCGGGGGGGACAGGGCGGCCACCGGGGAGCTGTTTTTT. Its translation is CSGGDRAATGELFF.

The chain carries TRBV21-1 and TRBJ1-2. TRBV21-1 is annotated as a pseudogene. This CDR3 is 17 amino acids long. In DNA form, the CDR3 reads TGTGCCAGCAGCAAAGGGGACCGATTGCTAACTGGCTATGGCTACACCTTC. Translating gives CASSKGDRLLTGYGYTF.

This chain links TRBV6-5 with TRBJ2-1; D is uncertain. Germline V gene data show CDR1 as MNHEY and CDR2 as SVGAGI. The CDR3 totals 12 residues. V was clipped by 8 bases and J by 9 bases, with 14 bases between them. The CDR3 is CASETPGGEQFF. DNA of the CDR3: TGTGCCAGCGAAACCCCCGGCGGTGAGCAGTTCTTC.

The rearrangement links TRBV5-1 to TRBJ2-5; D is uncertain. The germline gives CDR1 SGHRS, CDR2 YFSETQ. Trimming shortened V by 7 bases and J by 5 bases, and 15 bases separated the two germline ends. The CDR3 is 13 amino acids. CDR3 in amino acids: CASRDGSIETQYF. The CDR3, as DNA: TGCGCCAGCCGTGATGGGTCCATTGAGACCCAGTACTTC.

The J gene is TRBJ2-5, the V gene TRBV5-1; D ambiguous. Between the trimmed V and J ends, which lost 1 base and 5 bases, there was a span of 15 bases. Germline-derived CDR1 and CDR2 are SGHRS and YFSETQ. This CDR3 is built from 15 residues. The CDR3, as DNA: TGCGCCAGCAGCTTGTCGTTTAGGTTGATGGAGACCCAGTACTTC. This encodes CASSLSFRLMETQYF.

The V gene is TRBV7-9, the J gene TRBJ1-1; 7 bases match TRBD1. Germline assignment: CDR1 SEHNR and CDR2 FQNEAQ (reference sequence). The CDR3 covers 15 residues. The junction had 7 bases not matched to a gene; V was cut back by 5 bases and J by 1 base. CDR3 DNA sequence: TGTGCCAGCAGCCCGCCGGGACAGAGGAACACTGAAGCTTTCTTT. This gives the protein CASSPPGQRNTEAFF.

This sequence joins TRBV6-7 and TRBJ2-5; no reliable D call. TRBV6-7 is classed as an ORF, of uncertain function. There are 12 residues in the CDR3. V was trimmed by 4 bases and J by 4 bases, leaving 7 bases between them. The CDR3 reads CASSSLRETQYF. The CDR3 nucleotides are TGTGCCAGCAGTTCCCTTAGAGAGACCCAGTACTTC.

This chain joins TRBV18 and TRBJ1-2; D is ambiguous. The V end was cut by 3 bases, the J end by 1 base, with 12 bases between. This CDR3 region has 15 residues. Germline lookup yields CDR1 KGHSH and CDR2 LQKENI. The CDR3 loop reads CASSPGVGINYGYTF. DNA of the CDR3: TGTGCCAGCTCACCTGGAGTAGGGATTAACTATGGCTACACCTTC. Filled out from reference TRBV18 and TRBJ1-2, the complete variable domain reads NAGVMQNPRHLVRRRGQEARLRCSPMKGHSHVYWYRQLPEEGLKFMVYLQKENIIDESGMPKERFSAEFPKEGPSILRIQQVVRGDSAAYFCASSPGVGINYGYTFGSGTRLTVV.

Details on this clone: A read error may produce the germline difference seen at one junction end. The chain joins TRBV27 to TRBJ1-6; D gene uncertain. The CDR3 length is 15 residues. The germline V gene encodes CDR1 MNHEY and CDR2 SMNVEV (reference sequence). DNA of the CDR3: TGTGCCAGCACTTTAGGACGCCTTGGGAATTCACCCCTCCACTTT. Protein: CASTLGRLGNSPLHF.

The CDR3 here is CASTRGHAHEQYF. The CDR3 DNA follows: TGTGCCAGCACCCGGGGACATGCCCACGAGCAGTACTTC. V and J are TRBV6-5 and TRBJ2-7, with D tentatively TRBD1 (6 bases). The CDR3 covers 13 residues. Germline V gene data show CDR1 as MNHEY and CDR2 as SVGAGI. V was pared by 7 bases and J by 5 bases, with 15 bases between.

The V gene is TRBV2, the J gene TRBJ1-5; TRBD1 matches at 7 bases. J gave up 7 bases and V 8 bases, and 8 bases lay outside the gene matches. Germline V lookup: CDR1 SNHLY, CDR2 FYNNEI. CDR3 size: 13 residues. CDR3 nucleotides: TGTGCCAGCGAAAGACAGGGTGAACAGCCCCAGCATTTT. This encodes CASERQGEQPQHF.

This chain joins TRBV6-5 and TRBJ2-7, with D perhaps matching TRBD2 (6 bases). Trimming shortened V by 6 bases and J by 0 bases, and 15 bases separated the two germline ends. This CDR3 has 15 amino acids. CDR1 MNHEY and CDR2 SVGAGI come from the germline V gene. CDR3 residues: CASRRGDSFSYEQYF. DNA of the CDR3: TGTGCCAGCAGAAGAGGGGACTCCTTCTCCTACGAGCAGTACTTC.

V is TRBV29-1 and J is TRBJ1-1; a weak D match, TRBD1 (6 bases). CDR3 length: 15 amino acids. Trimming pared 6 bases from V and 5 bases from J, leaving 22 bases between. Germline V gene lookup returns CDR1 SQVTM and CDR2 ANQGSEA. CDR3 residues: CSVPGGGRGETEAFF. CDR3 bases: TGCAGCGTCCCGGGGGGAGGCAGGGGAGAGACTGAAGCTTTCTTT. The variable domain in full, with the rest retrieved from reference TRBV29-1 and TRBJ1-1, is SAVISQKPSRDICQRGTSLTIQCQVDSQVTMMFWYRQQPGQSLTLIATANQGSEATYESGFVIDKFPISRPNLTFSTLTVSNMSPEDSSIYLCSVPGGGRGETEAFFGQGTRLTVV.

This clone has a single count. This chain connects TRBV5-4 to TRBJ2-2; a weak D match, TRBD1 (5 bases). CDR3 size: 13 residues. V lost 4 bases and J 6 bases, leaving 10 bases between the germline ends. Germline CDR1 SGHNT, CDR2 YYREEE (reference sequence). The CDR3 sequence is CASSQVGAGELFF. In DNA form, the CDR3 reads TGTGCCAGCAGCCAAGTAGGGGCCGGGGAGCTGTTTTTT. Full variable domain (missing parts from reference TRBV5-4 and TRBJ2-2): ETGVTQSPTHLIKTRGQQVTLRCSSQSGHNTVSWYQQALGQGPQFIFQYYREEENGRGNFPPRFSGLQFPNYSSELNVNALELDDSALYLCASSQVGAGELFFGEGSRLTVL.

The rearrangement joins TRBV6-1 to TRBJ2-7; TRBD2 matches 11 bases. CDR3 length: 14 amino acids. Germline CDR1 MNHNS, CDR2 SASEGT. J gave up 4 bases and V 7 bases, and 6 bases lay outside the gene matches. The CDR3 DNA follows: TGTGCCAGCACAGCACTAGCGGGGGTGTACGAGCAGTACTTC. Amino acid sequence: CASTALAGVYEQYF.

CDR3 amino acids: CASSPPNDEQFF. CDR3 nucleotides: TGTGCCAGCTCACCTCCCAACGATGAGCAGTTCTTC. The V and J genes are TRBV18 and TRBJ2-1; no reliable D call. This CDR3 spans 12 amino acids. Germline CDR1 reads KGHSH; CDR2 reads LQKENI. V lost 3 bases and J 8 bases, leaving 8 bases between the germline ends.

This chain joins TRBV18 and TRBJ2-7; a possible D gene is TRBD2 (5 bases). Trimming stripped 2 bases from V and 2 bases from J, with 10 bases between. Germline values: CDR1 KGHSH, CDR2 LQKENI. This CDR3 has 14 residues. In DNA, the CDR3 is TGTGCCAGCTCACCAACCGGGAACCCCTACGAGCAGTACTTC. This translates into CASSPTGNPYEQYF.

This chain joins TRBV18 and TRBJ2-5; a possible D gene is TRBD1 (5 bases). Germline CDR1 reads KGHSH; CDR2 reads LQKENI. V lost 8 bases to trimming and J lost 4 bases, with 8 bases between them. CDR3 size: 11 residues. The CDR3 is CASGQGETQYF. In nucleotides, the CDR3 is TGTGCCAGCGGACAAGGAGAGACCCAGTACTTC.

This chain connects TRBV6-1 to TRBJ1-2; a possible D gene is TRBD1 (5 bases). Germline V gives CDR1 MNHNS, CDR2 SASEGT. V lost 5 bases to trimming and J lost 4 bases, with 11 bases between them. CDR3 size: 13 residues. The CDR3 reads CASSSGRLYGYTF. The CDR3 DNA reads TGTGCCAGCAGTTCGGGACGGCTCTATGGCTACACCTTC.

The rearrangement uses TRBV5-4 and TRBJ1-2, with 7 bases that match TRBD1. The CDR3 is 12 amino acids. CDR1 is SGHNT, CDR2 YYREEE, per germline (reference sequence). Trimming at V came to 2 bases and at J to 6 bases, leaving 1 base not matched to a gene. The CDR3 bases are TGTGCCAGCAGCTTCGGACAGGATGGCTACACCTTC. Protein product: CASSFGQDGYTF.

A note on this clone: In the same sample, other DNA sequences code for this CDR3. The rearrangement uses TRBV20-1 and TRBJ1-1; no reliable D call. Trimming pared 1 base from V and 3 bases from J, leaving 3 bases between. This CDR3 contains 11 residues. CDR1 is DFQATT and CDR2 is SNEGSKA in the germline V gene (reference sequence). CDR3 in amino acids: CSARGYTEAFF. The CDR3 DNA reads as TGCAGTGCTAGAGGGTACACTGAAGCTTTCTTT.

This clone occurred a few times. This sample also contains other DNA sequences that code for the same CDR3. The CDR3 DNA reads as TGTGCCATCAGTGAGCAGGGGAACACTGAAGCTTTCTTT. Translation: CAISEQGNTEAFF. This chain uses TRBV10-3 with TRBJ1-1; D may be TRBD1 (5 bases). Germline assignment: CDR1 ENHRY and CDR2 SYGVKD. The CDR3 is 13 residues long. The germline V and J ends were trimmed by 2 bases and 1 base, with 5 bases remaining between them.